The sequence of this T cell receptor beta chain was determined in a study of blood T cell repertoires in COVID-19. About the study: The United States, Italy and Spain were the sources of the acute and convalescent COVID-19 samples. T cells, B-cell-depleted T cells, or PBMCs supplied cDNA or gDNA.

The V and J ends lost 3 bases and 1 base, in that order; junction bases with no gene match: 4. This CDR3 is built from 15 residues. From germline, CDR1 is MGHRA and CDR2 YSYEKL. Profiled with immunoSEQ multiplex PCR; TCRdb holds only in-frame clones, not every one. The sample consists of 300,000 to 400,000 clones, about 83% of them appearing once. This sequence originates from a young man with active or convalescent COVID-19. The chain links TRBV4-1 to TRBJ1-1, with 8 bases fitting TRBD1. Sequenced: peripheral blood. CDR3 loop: CASSHRQGQNTEAFF. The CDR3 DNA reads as TGCGCCAGCAGCCACAGACAGGGGCAGAACACTGAAGCTTTCTTT.